The rows below give T cell receptor beta chains drawn from one sample of a study of shared clonotypes between healthy human individuals. Clones were sequenced by immunoSEQ multiplex PCR, and TCRdb holds only the in-frame ones, with some missing. The data show 500,000 to 650,000 clones, roughly four fifths seen once. Specimen: PBMCs. The receptors shown here come from a woman in her forties in good health. Some clones in this sample may be carry-over from other donors' samples. CDR3s leave out the opening cysteine and the closing phenylalanine or tryptophan.

>TRBV5-1|TRBJ2-7
ASSWGPGRSYEQY
>TRBV5-1|TRBJ1-3
ASSLEGAGTSGNTIY
>TRBV6-5|TRBJ1-1
ASSRSSTEAF
>TRBV18|TRBJ1-1
ASSEGGLANTEAF
>TRBV25-1|TRBJ1-5
ASSSKGEHQPQH
>TRBV10-3|TRBJ2-1
AISEGNSNEQF
>TRBV27|TRBJ2-3
ASSFSVLGTDTQY
>TRBV30|TRBJ2-1
AWTLTGVNEQF
>TRBV5-1|TRBJ2-3
ASSLTVGSTDTQY
>TRBV15|TRBJ2-1
ATSRDIPSGRVYNEQF
>TRBV5-6|TRBJ1-2
ASSLKGPYGYT
>TRBV29-1|TRBJ2-1
SVEGRRQIYNEQF
>TRBV5-4|TRBJ2-7
ASSLDGQGWEQY
>TRBV27|TRBJ2-5
ASRPGLAAVPETQY
>TRBV4-1|TRBJ2-6
ASSRVERVSGANVLT
>TRBV6-1|TRBJ2-5
ASRNAGGETQY
>TRBV7-2|TRBJ1-4
ASSLDRGEGEKLF
>TRBV18|TRBJ1-1
ASSPSGWGGGTEAF
>TRBV6-1|TRBJ2-7
ASSLPGTQAYEQY
>TRBV15|TRBJ2-1
ATSRDIAEYNEQF